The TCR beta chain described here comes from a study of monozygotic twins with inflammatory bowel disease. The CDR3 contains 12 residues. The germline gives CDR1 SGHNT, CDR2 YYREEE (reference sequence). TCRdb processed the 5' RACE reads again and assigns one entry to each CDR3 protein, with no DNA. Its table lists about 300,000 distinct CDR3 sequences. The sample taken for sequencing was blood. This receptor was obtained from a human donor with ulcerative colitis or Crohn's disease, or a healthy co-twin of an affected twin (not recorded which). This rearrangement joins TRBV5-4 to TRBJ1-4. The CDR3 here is CASSLGGLKLFF.